The clone carrying this TCR beta chain was counted many times. What it binds is unknown. With 5 bases removed from V and 2 bases from J, the gap between germline ends came to 14 bases. Germline V gene lookup returns CDR1 SGHTA and CDR2 FQGNSA. This CDR3 is built from 15 residues. No progression to ophthalmopathy during 18 months of follow-up defined stable disease. Patients were excluded because of uncontrolled infection, other autoimmune disease, pregnancy or lactation. Diagnoses used clinical symptoms, serum thyroxine and TRAb, thyroid ultrasound and orbital computed tomography. This specimen comes from a study of T cells in Graves' hyperthyroidism and ophthalmopathy. Study-wide results and limits: Most thyroid clonotypes expanded above 0.001 were also detected in blood.

TCR beta CDR3 regions were amplified from RNA. When the TCR CDR3 underwent first-round RT-PCR, the HTBI primer set was used. TCRdb redid the calling of the multiplex PCR reads with MiXCR, one entry per CDR3 protein. The sample includes more than 40,000 distinct CDR3 sequences, about half of them seen just once. The V gene is TRBV7-2, the J gene TRBJ2-3; possible D gene TRBD2, 5 bases. This receptor was taken from a woman aged 45-59 years with Graves' hyperthyroidism. Sequenced material: peripheral blood or thyroid tissue (not recorded which). The CDR3 DNA reads TGTGCCAGCAGCGTCCAAGAACGGGACACAGATACGCAGTATTTT. Its translation: CASSVQERDTDTQYF.